A single sample is the source of the 31 T cell receptor beta chains below, sequenced in a study of T cell responses to AZD1222 COVID-19 vaccine. This table comes from immunoSEQ multiplex PCR, and its TCRdb copy is limited to in-frame clones, with some not included. The sample consists of roughly 190,000 clones, over 80% of them appearing once. This material consisted of peripheral blood, taken on day 0 of AZD1222 vaccination. These receptors were taken from an adult in good health.

The chain has TRBV2 and TRBJ2-1; D remains ambiguous. There are 14 residues in the CDR3. Germline values: CDR1 SNHLY, CDR2 FYNNEI. The V end lost 7 bases, the J end lost 7 bases, and 17 bases lay between the germline ends. CDR3: CASIMVTPANEQFF. The CDR3 bases are TGTGCCAGCATTATGGTAACCCCGGCGAATGAGCAGTTCTTC.

The rearrangement uses TRBV3-1 (or the pseudogene TRBV3-2) and TRBJ2-2, with no clear D. V was cut by 6 bases and J by 0 bases, with 5 bases left in between. The CDR3 has 13 residues. CDR1 LGHDT and CDR2 YNNKEL come from the germline V gene (reference sequence). In nucleotides, the CDR3 is TGTGCCAGCAGAATCGCGAACACCGGGGAGCTGTTTTTT. Translation: CASRIANTGELFF.

The chain links TRBV6-5 to TRBJ1-3; TRBD1 aligns across 8 bases. V gave up 6 bases and J gave up 8 bases; unmatched junction bases: 9. Germline V lookup: CDR1 MNHEY, CDR2 SVGAGI. This CDR3 spans 14 amino acids. CDR3 protein: CASSRDRGEYTIYF. In DNA form, the CDR3 reads TGTGCCAGCAGCCGCGACAGGGGAGAGTACACCATATATTTT.

This clone appeared once. The rearrangement uses TRBV6-1 and TRBJ1-4; D possibly corresponds to TRBD1 (6 bases). Germline loops: CDR1 MNHNS, CDR2 SASEGT. The CDR3 sequence is 15 residues long. The V and J ends lost 2 bases and 3 bases respectively, with 10 bases between them. The chain's CDR3 is CASSERGVPNEKLFF. The CDR3 nucleotides read TGTGCCAGCAGTGAAAGGGGGGTACCTAATGAAAAACTGTTTTTT.

The chain is built from TRBV7-9 and TRBJ1-2, with a possible D match to TRBD1 (6 bases). Per the germline V gene, CDR1 is SEHNR and CDR2 is FQNEAQ (reference sequence). The CDR3 is made up of 14 amino acids. V lost 2 bases to trimming and J lost 3 bases, with 10 bases between them. In DNA, the CDR3 is TGTGCCAGCAGCTTAAACAGGGCCGACTATGGCTACACCTTC. It translates to CASSLNRADYGYTF. Looking up the rest from reference TRBV7-9 and TRBJ1-2 gives the full variable domain: DTGVSQNPRHKITKRGQNVTFRCDPISEHNRLYWYRQTLGQGPEFLTYFQNEAQLEKSRLLSDRFSAERPKGSFSTLEIQRTEQGDSAMYLCASSLNRADYGYTFGSGTRLTVV.

The chain recombines TRBV3-1 (or the pseudogene TRBV3-2) with TRBJ1-3; no reliable D call. V lost 1 base to trimming and J lost 0 bases, with 7 bases between them. The CDR3 runs 15 residues. The germline CDR1 and CDR2 sequences are LGHDT and YNNKEL (reference sequence). The CDR3 protein is CASSQVLVSGNTIYF. For the CDR3, the DNA is TGTGCCAGCAGCCAAGTCTTGGTCTCTGGAAACACCATATATTTT.

V usage is TRBV20-1 and J usage is TRBJ1-1; D remains unclear. CDR3 length: 12 amino acids. Germline V gene sequence: CDR1 DFQATT, CDR2 SNEGSKA (reference sequence). Trimming left V 3 bases short and J 7 bases short, with 12 bases between. The CDR3 loop reads CSASSGLGEAFF. The CDR3 nucleotides read TGCAGTGCTAGTTCCGGGTTGGGTGAAGCTTTCTTT.

V and J are TRBV28 and TRBJ1-2; D not certain. The ends were cut back, 6 bases at V and 1 base at J, with 12 bases in the middle. Looked up from germline, CDR1 is MDHEN and CDR2 is SYDVKM. There are 14 residues in the CDR3. The CDR3 sequence is CASSSSGDNYGYTF. CDR3 sequence (DNA): TGTGCCAGCAGCTCCTCCGGGGATAACTATGGCTACACCTTC.

Only one count was recorded for this clone. The rearrangement joins TRBV9 to TRBJ1-6; TRBD1 matches 9 bases. The V gene end was trimmed by 4 bases and the J gene end by 7 bases; junction bases not matched to a gene: 9. Per the germline V gene, CDR1 is SGDLS and CDR2 is YYNGEE. The CDR3 consists of 16 residues. The CDR3 nucleotides read TGTGCCAGCAGCCCGACCGGGACAGGGCACAATTCACCCCTCCACTTT. Protein product: CASSPTGTGHNSPLHF.

The V gene is TRBV2, the J gene TRBJ2-5; 8 bases match TRBD2. In germline, CDR1 is SNHLY, CDR2 FYNNEI. The CDR3 contains 14 residues. J gave up 1 base and V 9 bases, and 7 bases lay outside the gene matches. The CDR3 DNA follows: TGTGCCAGTCCCATCAGCGGGGGCCAAGAGACCCAGTACTTC. Protein product: CASPISGGQETQYF.

The genes are TRBV2 and TRBJ1-2; D unresolved. Trimming stripped 7 bases from V and 4 bases from J, with 19 bases between. This CDR3 contains 15 residues. The germline CDR1 and CDR2 sequences are SNHLY and FYNNEI. This chain's CDR3 is CASTPDQRNSYGYTF. The DNA of the CDR3 is TGTGCCAGCACCCCCGACCAGCGAAATTCCTATGGCTACACCTTC.

CDR3 in DNA: TGCGCCAGCACGGGTTACAATGAGCAGTTCTTC. It translates to CASTGYNEQFF. V and J are TRBV10-2 and TRBJ2-1; D is uncertain. Germline V CDR1 and CDR2: WSHSY, SAAADI. V was cut by 7 bases and J by 4 bases, with 5 bases left in between. The CDR3 is 11 residues long.

The chain is built from TRBV3-1 (or the pseudogene TRBV3-2) and TRBJ2-7; 14 bases are shared with TRBD2. This CDR3 spans 14 amino acids. The junction had 5 bases not matched to a gene; V was cut back by 6 bases and J by 7 bases. Germline lookup yields CDR1 LGHDT and CDR2 YNNKEL (reference sequence). The CDR3 spells CASSPGLAGGEQYF. The CDR3 DNA follows: TGTGCCAGCAGTCCCGGACTAGCGGGGGGTGAGCAGTACTTC.

The chain joins TRBV28 to TRBJ1-6; possibly TRBD1 for D (6 bases). CDR3 size: 17 residues. Trimming left V 11 bases short and J 10 bases short, with 30 bases between. The germline CDR1 and CDR2 sequences are MDHEN and SYDVKM. The CDR3 sequence: CARGRGGMRGRGSPLHF. The CDR3 nucleotides are TGTGCCCGCGGGCGAGGGGGGATGAGGGGGAGAGGCTCACCCCTCCACTTT.

The rearrangement links TRBV9 to TRBJ2-1; D gene ambiguous. In germline, CDR1 is SGDLS, CDR2 YYNGEE. Deletions cut 0 bases from V and 5 bases from J, with 6 bases between. CDR3 length: 13 amino acids. The CDR3 DNA sequence: TGTGCCAGCAGCGTAGGGTCCCACAATGAGCAGTTCTTC. Its translation: CASSVGSHNEQFF.

The chain recombines TRBV14 with TRBJ2-5; D gene unclear. CDR3 size: 14 residues. Germline CDR1 reads SGHDN; CDR2 reads FVKESK. Trimming took off 0 bases at V and 10 bases at J, with 15 bases between the two ends. The CDR3 DNA is TGTGCCAGCAGCCAAGATTACATGTCAGGTGACCAGTACTTC. It specifies CASSQDYMSGDQYF.

J is TRBJ1-1 and V is TRBV27, with TRBD1 identical over 8 bases. CDR1 MNHEY and CDR2 SMNVEV come from the germline V gene (reference sequence). The CDR3 runs 14 residues. V was clipped by 5 bases and J by 5 bases; unmatched bases: 7. The CDR3, as DNA: TGTGCCAGCAGTCGACAGGGGCGGAGGACTGAAGCTTTCTTT. Its translation is CASSRQGRRTEAFF.

The rearrangement uses TRBV5-6 and TRBJ1-1, with D unclear. Trimming took off 3 bases at V and 1 base at J, with 7 bases between the two ends. CDR3 length: 13 amino acids. CDR1 SGHDT and CDR2 YYEEEE come from the germline V gene. The CDR3: CASSWVQNTEAFF. CDR3 nucleotides: TGTGCCAGCAGCTGGGTCCAGAACACTGAAGCTTTCTTT.

The CDR3 nucleotides read TGTGCCAGCAGCCCTGACAGGGCCGGAGATACGCAGTATTTT. It is translated as CASSPDRAGDTQYF. This chain connects TRBV5-4 to TRBJ2-3; 7 nucleotides match TRBD1. With 4 bases clipped from V and 5 bases from J, the junction kept 7 bases outside the gene matches. The CDR3 is 14 residues long. Germline CDR1 is SGHNT and CDR2 is YYREEE (reference sequence).

The genes are TRBV9 and TRBJ1-5, with D maybe TRBD1 (6 bases). The CDR3 totals 14 residues. Deletions cut 3 bases from V and 3 bases from J, with 10 bases between. Germline V gives CDR1 SGDLS, CDR2 YYNGEE. This CDR3 reads CASSAGTFNQPQHF. Written as DNA, the CDR3 is TGTGCCAGCAGCGCTGGGACATTCAATCAGCCCCAGCATTTT.

Here the CDR3 reads CASSTGTSGGAAEQFF. CDR3 in DNA: TGTGCCAGCAGCACCGGGACTAGCGGGGGGGCAGCCGAGCAGTTCTTC. The chain joins TRBV5-4 to TRBJ2-1; 16 bases line up with TRBD2. The germline CDR1 and CDR2 sequences are SGHNT and YYREEE (reference sequence). The CDR3 consists of 16 residues. J gave up 10 bases and V 4 bases, and 8 bases lay outside the gene matches.

This clone came up a few times. The chain has TRBV6-5 and TRBJ2-2; 7 bases map to TRBD2. The CDR3 consists of 13 residues. Per germline, CDR1 MNHEY and CDR2 SVGAGI. The ends lost 10 bases at V and 7 bases at J; junction bases unmatched: 9. The CDR3 DNA reads as TGTGCCACTCGGGGGAGGGATAGCGGGGAGCTGTTTTTT. Its translation is CATRGRDSGELFF.

The chain carries TRBV3-1 (or the pseudogene TRBV3-2) and TRBJ2-2; no reliable D call. The CDR3 is made up of 16 amino acids. The germline V gene encodes CDR1 LGHDT and CDR2 YNNKEL (reference sequence). Trimming shortened V by 4 bases and J by 5 bases, and 17 bases separated the two germline ends. The CDR3 DNA sequence: TGTGCCAGCAGCCTTAGATCGGGCCCGAGGACCGGGGAGCTGTTTTTT. This sequence encodes CASSLRSGPRTGELFF.

This chain connects TRBV6-6 to TRBJ1-2, with D maybe TRBD1 (6 bases). V was shortened by 5 bases and J by 1 base, with 23 bases between the two germline ends. The CDR3 extends over 18 amino acids. Germline CDR1 is MNHNY and CDR2 is SVGAGI (reference sequence). DNA for the CDR3: TGTGCCAGCAGTCCCCGAGTCAGGGGAGGATACATTAACTATGGCTACACCTTC. It specifies CASSPRVRGGYINYGYTF.

This chain joins TRBV24-1 and TRBJ2-3; D might be TRBD1 or TRBD2, each matching 5 bases. CDR1 and CDR2 from the germline V gene are KGHDR and SFDVKD. The V and J ends lost 7 bases and 4 bases respectively, with 17 bases between them. The CDR3 runs to 15 residues. In DNA, the CDR3 is TGTGCCACCAGGGGACCAGGCTTTCCCCCAGATACGCAGTATTTT. Residues: CATRGPGFPPDTQYF.

The chain employs TRBV9 and TRBJ1-3; 7 bases match TRBD1. V lost 3 bases to trimming and J lost 7 bases; unmatched junction nucleotides: 10. The CDR3 length is 15 residues. Germline V lookup: CDR1 SGDLS, CDR2 YYNGEE. The CDR3 loop is CASSARQGTDNTIYF. CDR3 DNA: TGTGCCAGCAGCGCCCGACAGGGAACGGACAACACCATATATTTT.

This sequence joins TRBV5-1 and TRBJ1-2, with unresolved D. V lost 4 bases and J 4 bases, leaving 20 bases between the germline ends. CDR3 length: 16 residues. Germline assignment: CDR1 SGHRS and CDR2 YFSETQ. The CDR3 reads CASSLPEIGRAYGYTF. CDR3 nucleotides: TGCGCCAGCAGCCTTCCCGAAATCGGGCGGGCCTATGGCTACACCTTC. The entire variable domain, with the rest obtained from reference TRBV5-1 and TRBJ1-2, is as follows: KAGVTQTPRYLIKTRGQQVTLSCSPISGHRSVSWYQQTPGQGLQFLFEYFSETQRNKGNFPGRFSGRQFSNSRSEMNVSTLELGDSALYLCASSLPEIGRAYGYTFGSGTRLTVV.

The V and J genes are TRBV3-1 (or the pseudogene TRBV3-2) and TRBJ1-3, with D hard to call. Trimming cost V 2 bases and J 3 bases, with 5 bases left between them. The germline gives CDR1 LGHDT, CDR2 YNNKEL (reference sequence). The CDR3 covers 13 residues. The CDR3 DNA reads as TGTGCCAGCAGCCAATTAGGTGGAAACACCATATATTTT. Translated: CASSQLGGNTIYF.

The chain links TRBV7-8 to TRBJ2-3; D could derive from TRBD1 or TRBD2 (5 bases each). CDR3 length: 14 residues. In germline, CDR1 is SGHVS, CDR2 FQNEAQ. Between the trimmed V and J ends, which lost 6 bases and 2 bases, there was a span of 12 bases. In DNA, the CDR3 is TGTGCCAGCAGAACCGGGACGGCCACAGATACGCAGTATTTT. Translation: CASRTGTATDTQYF.

V and J are TRBV6-5 and TRBJ1-6; D unclear. Germline CDR1 is MNHEY and CDR2 is SVGAGI. The CDR3 covers 15 residues. V was trimmed by 2 bases and J by 10 bases, leaving 15 bases between them. CDR3 nucleotide sequence: TGTGCCAGCAGTTACGAATCCGTTGGCGGGTCACCCCTCCACTTT. It codes for CASSYESVGGSPLHF.

This clone has a handful of counts. This rearrangement joins TRBV29-1 to TRBJ1-2; a weak D match, TRBD1 (5 bases). The ends were cut back, 7 bases at V and 3 bases at J, with 15 bases in the middle. Germline-derived CDR1 and CDR2 are SQVTM and ANQGSEA. This CDR3 spans 13 amino acids. The DNA of the CDR3 is TGCAGCGCTTTCACAGGCCTTGACTATGGCTACACCTTC. It translates to CSAFTGLDYGYTF.